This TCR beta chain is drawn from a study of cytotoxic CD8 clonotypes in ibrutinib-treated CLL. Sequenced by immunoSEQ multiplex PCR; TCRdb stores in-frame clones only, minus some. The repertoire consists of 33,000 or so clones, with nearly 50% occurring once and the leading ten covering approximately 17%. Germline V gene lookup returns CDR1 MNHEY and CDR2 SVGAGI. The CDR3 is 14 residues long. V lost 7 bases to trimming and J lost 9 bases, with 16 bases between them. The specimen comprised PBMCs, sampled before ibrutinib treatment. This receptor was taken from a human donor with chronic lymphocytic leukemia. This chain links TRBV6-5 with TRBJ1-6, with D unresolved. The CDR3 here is CASNFLTPGSPLHF. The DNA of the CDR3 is TGTGCCAGCAACTTTCTGACCCCAGGTTCACCCCTCCACTTT.